The clone carrying this TCR beta chain was seen just once. TCRdb keeps only in-frame clones here, not all; method: immunoSEQ multiplex PCR. The profile shows 150,000 to 180,000 clones, around 85% of them singletons. The V gene end was trimmed by 4 bases and the J gene end by 4 bases; junction bases not matched to a gene: 3. CDR1 and CDR2 from the germline V gene are SGHTA and FQGTGA. The length of the CDR3 is 15 residues. The data are from a study of blood T cell repertoires in COVID-19. This receptor was taken from a woman in her seventies with acute or convalescent COVID-19. The sequencing sample was made of peripheral blood. V and J are TRBV7-3 and TRBJ2-3; 12 bases are a match to TRBD1. Here the CDR3 reads CASSSGTGGADTQYF. The CDR3 DNA follows: TGTGCCAGCAGCTCTGGGACAGGGGGCGCAGATACGCAGTATTTT. Full variable domain (remainder filled in from reference TRBV7-3 and TRBJ2-3): GAGVSQTPSNKVTEKGKYVELRCDPISGHTALYWYRQSLGQGPEFLIYFQGTGAADDSGLPNDRFFAVRPEGSVSTLKIQRTERGDSAVYLCASSSGTGGADTQYFGPGTRLTVL.